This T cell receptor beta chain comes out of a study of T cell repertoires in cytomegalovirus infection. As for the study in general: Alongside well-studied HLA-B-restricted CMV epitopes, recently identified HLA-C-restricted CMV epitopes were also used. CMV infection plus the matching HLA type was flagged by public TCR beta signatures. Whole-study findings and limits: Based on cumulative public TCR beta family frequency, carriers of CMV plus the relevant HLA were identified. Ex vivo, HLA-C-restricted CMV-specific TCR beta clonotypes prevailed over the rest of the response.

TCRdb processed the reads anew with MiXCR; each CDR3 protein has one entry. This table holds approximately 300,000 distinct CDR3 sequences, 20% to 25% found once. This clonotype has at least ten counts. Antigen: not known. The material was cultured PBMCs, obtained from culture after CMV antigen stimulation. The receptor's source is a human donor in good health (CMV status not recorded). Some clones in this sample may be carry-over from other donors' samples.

CDR3: CASSPGLAGREQYF. The CDR3 DNA reads TGTGCCAGCAGCCCAGGACTAGCGGGACGGGAGCAGTACTTC. This chain uses TRBV7-2 with TRBJ2-7, with 12 bases that match TRBD2. J gave up 7 bases and V 5 bases, and 6 bases lay outside the gene matches. This CDR3 has 14 amino acids. Germline CDR1 reads SGHTA; CDR2 reads FQGNSA.